The 5 T cell receptor beta chains reported below all come from one sample, sequenced in a study of blood T cell repertoires in COVID-19. Assay: immunoSEQ multiplex PCR; the TCRdb copy retains only in-frame clones and omits some. The repertoire includes about 200,000 clones, roughly nine tenths of them detected once, and roughly 4% sits in the top ten. The material sequenced was PBMCs or T cells enriched from blood (not recorded which). The source is a woman between 25 and 40 years old with acute COVID-19.

The V gene is TRBV5-6, the J gene TRBJ1-6, with a possible D match to TRBD1 (5 bases). V was trimmed by 2 bases and J by 5 bases, leaving 14 bases between them. CDR3 length: 16 amino acids. CDR1 SGHDT and CDR2 YYEEEE come from the germline V gene. CDR3 amino acids: CASSLRQIVDNSPLHF. As DNA, the CDR3 is TGTGCCAGCAGCTTAAGACAGATCGTAGATAATTCACCCCTCCACTTT.

V and J are TRBV6-2 or TRBV6-3 and TRBJ1-2; D might be TRBD1 (5 bases). The CDR3 sequence is 13 residues long. Germline V gene sequence: CDR1 MNHEY, CDR2 SVGEGT. Trimming shortened V by 4 bases and J by 0 bases, and 6 bases separated the two germline ends. The CDR3 sequence: CASSWTTNYGYTF. Here the CDR3 DNA reads TGTGCCAGCAGTTGGACAACTAACTATGGCTACACCTTC.

V is TRBV19 and J is TRBJ1-3, with a tentative D call TRBD1 (6 bases). V dropped 7 bases and J dropped 6 bases, with 13 bases sitting between them. The germline gives CDR1 LNHDA, CDR2 SQIVND (reference sequence). This CDR3 contains 13 residues. This CDR3 reads CASMLQGLNTIYF. The CDR3 region has the DNA TGTGCCAGTATGTTGCAGGGGTTAAACACCATATATTTT. Complete variable domain (other parts from reference TRBV19 and TRBJ1-3): DGGITQSPKYLFRKEGQNVTLSCEQNLNHDAMYWYRQDPGQGLRLIYYSQIVNDFQKGDIAEGYSVSREKKESFPLTVTSAQKNPTAFYLCASMLQGLNTIYFGEGSWLTVV.

The chain has TRBV2 and TRBJ2-7; 10 nucleotides match TRBD1. This CDR3 is 15 amino acids long. The junction had 5 bases not matched to a gene; V was cut back by 6 bases and J by 0 bases. Germline V gives CDR1 SNHLY, CDR2 FYNNEI. As DNA, the CDR3 is TGTGCCAGCAGAAGGGACAGGGGTAGCTCCTACGAGCAGTACTTC. Translation gives CASRRDRGSSYEQYF.

The rearrangement joins TRBV6-5 to TRBJ2-1; 9 bases fit TRBD2. The CDR3 loop spans 15 amino acids. Trimming took 7 bases from V and 5 from J; bases not matched to a gene: 9. The germline V gene encodes CDR1 MNHEY and CDR2 SVGAGI. The CDR3 sequence is CASTLTSGVNNEQFF. In nucleotides, the CDR3 is TGTGCCAGCACTCTGACTAGCGGCGTGAACAATGAGCAGTTCTTC.